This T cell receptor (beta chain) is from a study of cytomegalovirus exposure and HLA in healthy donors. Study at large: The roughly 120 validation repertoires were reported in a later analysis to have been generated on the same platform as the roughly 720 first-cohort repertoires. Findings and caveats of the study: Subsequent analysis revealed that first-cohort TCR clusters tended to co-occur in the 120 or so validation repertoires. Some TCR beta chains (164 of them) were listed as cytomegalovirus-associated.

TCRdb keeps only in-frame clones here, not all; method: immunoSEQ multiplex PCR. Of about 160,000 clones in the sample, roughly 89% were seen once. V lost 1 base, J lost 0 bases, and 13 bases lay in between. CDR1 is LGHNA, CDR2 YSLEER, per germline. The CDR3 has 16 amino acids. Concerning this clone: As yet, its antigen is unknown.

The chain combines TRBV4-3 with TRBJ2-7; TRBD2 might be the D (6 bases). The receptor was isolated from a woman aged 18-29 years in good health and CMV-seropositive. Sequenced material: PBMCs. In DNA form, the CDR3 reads TGCGCCAGCAGCCAAGTCCTAGCGAACCCCTCCTACGAGCAGTACTTC. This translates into CASSQVLANPSYEQYF.